A single sample is the source of the 12 T cell receptor beta chains below, sequenced in a study of blood T cell repertoires in COVID-19. The assay was immunoSEQ multiplex PCR, and TCRdb's table has in-frame clones only and misses some. The table has around 300,000 clones, around nine tenths seen once; the top ten hold 2% to 2.5%. Sequenced input: peripheral blood. Source of these receptors: a man aged 50 to 60 with acute or convalescent COVID-19.

V is TRBV10-3 and J is TRBJ2-7; TRBD2 is a possible D gene (5 bases). CDR1 and CDR2 from the germline V gene are ENHRY and SYGVKD. V lost 2 bases to trimming and J lost 5 bases, with 13 bases between them. The CDR3 extends over 14 amino acids. CDR3 sequence (DNA): TGTGCCATCAGTGAGAGGCGGGTTCAAGACGAGCAGTACTTC. Amino acid sequence: CAISERRVQDEQYF.

The chain is built from TRBV2 and TRBJ2-2; possible D gene TRBD1, 6 bases. Trimming pared 6 bases from V and 4 bases from J, leaving 9 bases between. The CDR3 length is 13 residues. In germline, CDR1 is SNHLY, CDR2 FYNNEI. The CDR3: CASRIGGTGELFF. The CDR3 nucleotides are TGTGCCAGCAGAATAGGGGGCACCGGGGAGCTGTTTTTT.

Judged by abundance, this clone is medium-sized. The J gene is TRBJ1-1, the V gene TRBV10-3, with 7 bases identical to TRBD1. Germline V CDR1 and CDR2: ENHRY, SYGVKD. The CDR3 contains 15 residues. V lost 3 bases, J lost 3 bases, and 7 bases stayed unmatched. The CDR3 DNA reads TGTGCCATCAGTGAACCCGACAGGGTGGACACTGAAGCTTTCTTT. It encodes CAISEPDRVDTEAFF.

The V gene is TRBV10-2, the J gene TRBJ1-2, with TRBD1 matching over 9 bases. With V trimmed by 0 bases and J by 7 bases, 3 bases remained unmatched. The CDR3 has 14 amino acids. Germline CDR1 reads WSHSY; CDR2 reads SAAADI. The DNA of the CDR3 is TGCGCCAGCAGTGAGTCGACAGGGGGTCTTGGCTACACCTTC. Translating gives CASSESTGGLGYTF.

The chain recombines TRBV9 with TRBJ1-6; D perhaps matches TRBD1 (6 bases). CDR1 and CDR2 (germline): SGDLS, YYNGEE. The CDR3 spans 17 residues. V lost 0 bases and J 2 bases, leaving 12 bases between the germline ends. CDR3 sequence: CASSVGGGAAYNSPLHF. CDR3 sequence (DNA): TGTGCCAGCAGCGTAGGAGGGGGGGCCGCCTATAATTCACCCCTCCACTTT. The full variable domain, rest sourced from reference TRBV9 and TRBJ1-6, is DSGVTQTPKHLITATGQRVTLRCSPRSGDLSVYWYQQSLDQGLQFLIQYYNGEERAKGNILERFSAQQFPDLHSELNLSSLELGDSALYFCASSVGGGAAYNSPLHFGNGTRLTVT.

The CDR3 DNA is TGTGCCATCAGTGGTAGACAGGGCGGAGGATATGGCTACACCTTC. Amino acid sequence: CAISGRQGGGYGYTF. The V and J genes are TRBV10-3 and TRBJ1-2, with TRBD1 matching 7 bases. The CDR3 has 15 residues. Trimming took 4 bases from V and 5 from J; bases not matched to a gene: 10. Germline V gene sequence: CDR1 ENHRY, CDR2 SYGVKD.

The chain has TRBV5-4 and TRBJ1-1; 10 bases line up with TRBD1. V lost 0 bases and J lost 1; bases outside the gene matches: 3. CDR1 and CDR2 from the germline V gene are SGHNT and YYREEE (reference sequence). This CDR3 comprises 16 residues. The CDR3 nucleotides are TGTGCCAGCAGCTTGGTGGGACAGGGGAAGAACACTGAAGCTTTCTTT. Translated: CASSLVGQGKNTEAFF.

This clone was detected a few times. This rearrangement joins TRBV18 to TRBJ1-2, with TRBD1 as a possible D gene (5 bases). This CDR3 region has 14 residues. Germline CDR1 KGHSH, CDR2 LQKENI. V was cut by 1 base and J by 6 bases, with 12 bases left in between. The CDR3 protein is CASSPQGAGDGYTF. The CDR3, as DNA: TGTGCCAGCTCACCACAAGGGGCGGGGGATGGCTACACCTTC.

The rearrangement uses TRBV3-1 (or the pseudogene TRBV3-2) and TRBJ1-5; D is uncertain. Trimming left V 1 base short and J 3 bases short, with 13 bases between. CDR3 length: 16 amino acids. Germline V gene data show CDR1 as LGHDT and CDR2 as YNNKEL (reference sequence). CDR3 region: CASSQGEGGYNQPQHF. CDR3 sequence (DNA): TGTGCCAGCAGCCAAGGAGAAGGCGGGTACAATCAGCCCCAGCATTTT.

This CDR3 is CASSPRQGSTDTQYF. The CDR3 DNA reads as TGTGCCAGCTCACCAAGACAGGGTTCCACAGATACGCAGTATTTT. The chain uses TRBV18 and TRBJ2-3, with TRBD1 identical over 7 bases. The V gene end was trimmed by 2 bases and the J gene end by 2 bases; junction bases not matched to a gene: 4. Germline V gene sequence: CDR1 KGHSH, CDR2 LQKENI. This CDR3 is 15 amino acids long. The full variable domain, completed using reference TRBV18 and TRBJ2-3, is NAGVMQNPRHLVRRRGQEARLRCSPMKGHSHVYWYRQLPEEGLKFMVYLQKENIIDESGMPKERFSAEFPKEGPSILRIQQVVRGDSAAYFCASSPRQGSTDTQYFGPGTRLTVL.

The chain joins TRBV11-1 to TRBJ2-3, with a tentative D call TRBD2 (5 bases). Per the germline V gene, CDR1 is SGHAT and CDR2 is FQDESV (reference sequence). The V gene lost 4 bases and the J gene lost 7 bases, with 15 bases spanning the gap. This CDR3 spans 14 amino acids. The CDR3 coding sequence is TGTGCCAGCAGCTCCTACTCACTAGGGAATACGCAGTATTTT. It is translated as CASSSYSLGNTQYF.

This sequence joins TRBV9 and TRBJ2-2; D unresolved. CDR1 is SGDLS and CDR2 is YYNGEE in the germline V gene. V lost 2 bases to trimming and J lost 3 bases, with 11 bases between them. The CDR3 runs to 15 residues. CDR3 in amino acids: CASSVLAIHTGELFF. CDR3 sequence (DNA): TGTGCCAGCAGCGTTCTGGCCATTCACACCGGGGAGCTGTTTTTT.